One sample yielded the 13 T cell receptor beta chains listed below, sequenced in a study of beta chain features in type 1 diabetes. These TCRs' antigens remain unknown. Expressed TCRB transcripts got sequenced, as all isolated RNA was reverse transcribed. Method: immunoSEQ multiplex PCR; TCRdb's copy keeps in-frame clones and lacks some. The data contain 300,000 to 350,000 clones, about a tenth of them singletons. Overall study findings and caveats: Moderately but significantly shorter TCRB CDR3s were found in Type 1 diabetes patients in all four CD4+ subsets.

The sample comprised central memory CD4+ T cells from blood. All receptors derive from a man in his thirties or forties with type 1 diabetes.

This clone was counted ten times or more. J is TRBJ1-2 and V is TRBV7-2; 7 nucleotides line up with TRBD1. Germline CDR1 and CDR2: SGHTA and FQGNSA. CDR3 size: 15 residues. Losses at the gene ends were 5 bases for V and 4 bases for J; bases not matched to a gene: 10. The DNA of the CDR3 is TGTGCCAGCAGCCAAGAGAGGGGGCGCGGCTATGGCTACACCTTC. This codes for CASSQERGRGYGYTF.

The V call is TRBV6-1, the J call TRBJ1-1; D is undetermined. The length of the CDR3 is 14 residues. The ends were cut back, 8 bases at V and 1 base at J, with 14 bases in the middle. Germline V gene sequence: CDR1 MNHNS, CDR2 SASEGT. CDR3 bases: TGTGCCAGCTGGACCCAAACAGCGAACACTGAAGCTTTCTTT. It specifies CASWTQTANTEAFF.

The chain combines TRBV28 with TRBJ1-1, with D maybe TRBD1 (6 bases). This CDR3 is 17 amino acids long. Germline loops: CDR1 MDHEN, CDR2 SYDVKM. Trimming cost V 5 bases and J 5 bases, with 24 bases left between them. The CDR3 sequence: CASSPIQGIVWETEAFF. CDR3 nucleotides: TGTGCCAGCAGTCCTATCCAGGGGATTGTGTGGGAAACTGAAGCTTTCTTT.

In this sample, this clone turned up a few times. This chain links TRBV6-6 with TRBJ1-2; no clear D gene. CDR1 and CDR2 (germline): MNHNY, SVGAGI (reference sequence). The CDR3 loop spans 12 amino acids. V was clipped by 6 bases and J by 4 bases, with 9 bases between them. The CDR3 region is CASSPMGYGYTF. The CDR3 nucleotides read TGTGCCAGCAGCCCTATGGGCTATGGCTACACCTTC.

A few counts support this clone. The chain links TRBV6-5 to TRBJ1-2; TRBD1 agrees at 7 bases. There are 12 residues in the CDR3. Unmatched junction bases numbered 8, after V lost 8 bases and J lost 8 bases. In germline, CDR1 is MNHEY, CDR2 SVGAGI. In DNA, the CDR3 is TGTGCCAGCGGCAGACAGGGTGTCGGCTACACCTTC. Amino acid sequence: CASGRQGVGYTF.

The chain has TRBV28 and TRBJ1-1; TRBD1 might be the D (6 bases). Germline lookup yields CDR1 MDHEN and CDR2 SYDVKM. The V end was cut by 7 bases, the J end by 4 bases, with 22 bases between. This CDR3 has 16 residues. CDR3 protein: CASTPGGTQGVTEAFF. The CDR3 DNA reads as TGTGCCAGCACCCCTGGGGGAACACAGGGAGTCACTGAAGCTTTCTTT. Complete variable domain (other parts from reference TRBV28 and TRBJ1-1): DVKVTQSSRYLVKRTGEKVFLECVQDMDHENMFWYRQDPGLGLRLIYFSYDVKMKEKGDIPEGYSVSREKKERFSLILESASTNQTSMYLCASTPGGTQGVTEAFFGQGTRLTVV.

This rearrangement joins TRBV7-2 to TRBJ2-3; tentative D call: TRBD2 (5 bases). CDR1 is SGHTA and CDR2 is FQGNSA in the germline V gene. The V gene lost 3 bases and the J gene lost 5 bases, with 9 bases spanning the gap. The CDR3 extends over 13 amino acids. The CDR3 spells CASSFGLGDTQYF. The CDR3 DNA follows: TGTGCCAGCAGCTTTGGACTGGGAGATACGCAGTATTTT.

This clone was observed a few times. The chain carries TRBV10-2 and TRBJ2-5; no clear D. Germline lookup yields CDR1 WSHSY and CDR2 SAAADI. Deletions cut 2 bases from V and 5 bases from J, with 21 bases between. The CDR3 covers 17 residues. CDR3 region: CASSETDSEALLETQYF. CDR3 nucleotides: TGCGCCAGCAGTGAGACCGATTCTGAAGCGTTGTTGGAGACCCAGTACTTC.

This clone was detected a few times. The chain is built from TRBV7-2 and TRBJ2-1, with D possibly being TRBD1 (7 bases). The CDR3 has 16 amino acids. V dropped 5 bases and J dropped 4 bases, with 18 bases sitting between them. CDR1 is SGHTA, CDR2 FQGNSA, per germline. The CDR3 loop is CASSPGGAGGYNEQFF. Here the CDR3 DNA reads TGTGCCAGCAGCCCAGGAGGGGCAGGGGGGTACAATGAGCAGTTCTTC.

A few counts support this clone. The V gene is TRBV6-5, the J gene TRBJ1-2; 8 nucleotides match TRBD1. With 5 bases clipped from V and 8 bases from J, the junction kept 7 bases outside the gene matches. The germline V gene encodes CDR1 MNHEY and CDR2 SVGAGI. The length of the CDR3 is 13 residues. This CDR3 reads CASSGLTGEGYTF. The CDR3 nucleotides are TGTGCCAGCAGTGGGTTGACAGGGGAGGGCTACACCTTC.

This clone was counted between two and nine times. The chain is built from TRBV27 and TRBJ2-7; 10 bases line up with TRBD1. The CDR3 consists of 16 residues. Germline CDR1 MNHEY, CDR2 SMNVEV (reference sequence). Trimming removed 4 bases from V and 1 base from J; junction bases left unmatched: 7. CDR3 residues: CASSSRGTGVSYEQYF. CDR3 in DNA: TGTGCCAGCAGTTCGCGGGGGACAGGGGTTTCCTACGAGCAGTACTTC.

The V call is TRBV4-1, the J call TRBJ1-5; D unclear. Germline values: CDR1 MGHRA, CDR2 YSYEKL. This CDR3 has 15 amino acids. Deletions cut 0 bases from V and 4 bases from J, with 10 bases between. The CDR3 loop reads CASSQDGVGNQPQHF. CDR3 nucleotides: TGCGCCAGCAGCCAAGATGGGGTAGGGAATCAGCCCCAGCATTTT.

This clone has more than one count but fewer than ten. Possible read error: a much larger clone is one base away. Other DNA sequences in the same sample also yield this CDR3. The chain carries TRBV5-4 and TRBJ1-1; no clear D. Germline lookup yields CDR1 SGHNT and CDR2 YYREEE (reference sequence). The CDR3 covers 13 residues. Deletions cut 0 bases from V and 1 base from J, with 4 bases between. The CDR3 is CASSLDRNTEAFF. In nucleotides, the CDR3 is TGTGCCAGCAGCTTGGACAGGAACACTGAAGCTTTCTTT.